Below are 8 T cell receptor beta chains sequenced from a single sample in a study of blood T cell repertoires in COVID-19. The assay was immunoSEQ multiplex PCR, and TCRdb's table has in-frame clones only and misses some. The repertoire holds 160,000 or so clones, with 89% as singletons. The sequenced sample was peripheral blood. Receptors were obtained from a man in his 60s with acute or convalescent COVID-19.

J is TRBJ2-7 and V is TRBV6-5, with TRBD1 identical over 7 bases. There are 14 residues in the CDR3. CDR1 is MNHEY and CDR2 is SVGAGI in the germline V gene. V lost 6 bases and J lost 3; bases outside the gene matches: 8. The CDR3 spells CASRVGQAIYEQYF. The CDR3 nucleotides read TGTGCCAGCAGAGTTGGACAGGCGATCTACGAGCAGTACTTC.

The chain couples TRBV4-1 to TRBJ2-3; 10 nucleotides agree with TRBD1. The CDR3 sequence is 16 residues long. With 4 bases clipped from V and 1 base from J, the junction kept 5 bases outside the gene matches. Looked up from germline, CDR1 is MGHRA and CDR2 is YSYEKL. The CDR3 region has the DNA TGCGCCAGCAGCCCCCAGACAGGGGGCCGCACAGATACGCAGTATTTT. This codes for CASSPQTGGRTDTQYF.

V is TRBV5-4 and J is TRBJ2-3, with 8 bases matching TRBD2. Germline trimming cut 4 bases from V and 3 bases from J; bases unmatched to any gene: 13. The germline CDR1 and CDR2 sequences are SGHNT and YYREEE (reference sequence). This CDR3 is built from 17 residues. CDR3 nucleotide sequence: TGTGCCAGCAGCCCCGGGGGGGGCAGGGGCCTTACAGATACGCAGTATTTT. It encodes CASSPGGGRGLTDTQYF.

The chain uses TRBV30 and TRBJ1-6; no definite D call. The CDR3 is 15 residues long. With 3 bases removed from V and 0 bases from J, the gap between germline ends came to 9 bases. The germline CDR1 and CDR2 sequences are GTSNPN and SVGIG (reference sequence). CDR3 region: CAWRGGSSYNSPLHF. The CDR3 DNA reads as TGTGCCTGGAGGGGAGGGAGCTCCTATAATTCACCCCTCCACTTT. Looking up the rest from reference TRBV30 and TRBJ1-6 gives the full variable domain: SQTIHQWPATLVQPVGSPLSLECTVEGTSNPNLYWYRQAAGRGLQLLFYSVGIGQISSEVPQNLSASRPQDRQFILSSKKLLLSDSGFYLCAWRGGSSYNSPLHFGNGTRLTVT.

The chain employs TRBV10-3 and TRBJ2-1; D is possibly TRBD2 (6 bases). Germline-derived CDR1 and CDR2 are ENHRY and SYGVKD. V shed 3 bases and J shed 1 base, with 10 bases lying between them. The CDR3 is 15 residues long. Here the CDR3 reads CAISDPSVSYNEQFF. The DNA of the CDR3 is TGTGCCATCAGTGACCCTAGCGTATCCTACAATGAGCAGTTCTTC.

The chain uses TRBV15 and TRBJ1-1, with D tentatively TRBD1 (6 bases). The CDR3 runs to 14 residues. Germline CDR1 LNHNV, CDR2 YYDKDF (reference sequence). V was pared by 0 bases and J by 8 bases, with 13 bases between. The CDR3 DNA is TGTGCCACCAGCAGAGATCGGGCAGGGGAGGAAGCTTTCTTT. Amino acids: CATSRDRAGEEAFF.

This rearrangement joins TRBV19 to TRBJ1-5; TRBD1 might be the D (6 bases). With 3 bases removed from V and 4 bases from J, the gap between germline ends came to 10 bases. Germline CDR1 and CDR2: LNHDA and SQIVND (reference sequence). The CDR3 loop spans 14 amino acids. The CDR3 region has the DNA TGTGCCAGTAGTATTCGCAGGGGTAATCAGCCCCAGCATTTT. Translation gives CASSIRRGNQPQHF.

This sequence joins TRBV2 and TRBJ1-1, with D uncertain. The CDR3 extends over 13 amino acids. CDR1 is SNHLY and CDR2 is FYNNEI in the germline V gene. Deletions cut 7 bases from V and 2 bases from J, with 11 bases between. CDR3 region: CASTYPVNTEAFF. The CDR3 DNA follows: TGTGCCAGCACATATCCAGTAAACACTGAAGCTTTCTTT.